This TCR beta chain originates from a study of cytomegalovirus exposure and HLA in healthy donors. 13 Jbeta primers and 60 Vbeta primers were used for the PCR. Using immunoSEQ multiplex PCR, the repertoire was profiled, and TCRdb retains in-frame clones only, with some absent. This sample has 85,000 to 100,000 clones, with around three quarters found just once. In regard to this clone: Its antigen is as yet unknown.

General observations from the study: A link between a missense DCLRE1C variant and TCR beta V- and J-gene trimming emerged from a later analysis. Accurate prediction of most subjects' HLA-A and HLA-B alleles from TCR beta sequences was reported. Reports indicated that the classifier achieved high specificity and sensitivity in diagnosing cytomegalovirus status.

Germline V gene lookup returns CDR1 SGDLS and CDR2 YYNGEE. The CDR3 spans 12 residues. Trimming removed 0 bases from V and 7 bases from J, with 7 bases in between. The origin of this receptor is a male donor in good health and CMV-seropositive. The chain employs TRBV9 and TRBJ1-2; D is ambiguous. What was sequenced was PBMCs. The CDR3 spells CASSVVEGGYTF. For the CDR3, the DNA is TGTGCCAGCAGCGTAGTTGAGGGTGGCTACACCTTC. Full variable domain (missing parts from reference TRBV9 and TRBJ1-2): DSGVTQTPKHLITATGQRVTLRCSPRSGDLSVYWYQQSLDQGLQFLIQYYNGEERAKGNILERFSAQQFPDLHSELNLSSLELGDSALYFCASSVVEGGYTFGSGTRLTVV.